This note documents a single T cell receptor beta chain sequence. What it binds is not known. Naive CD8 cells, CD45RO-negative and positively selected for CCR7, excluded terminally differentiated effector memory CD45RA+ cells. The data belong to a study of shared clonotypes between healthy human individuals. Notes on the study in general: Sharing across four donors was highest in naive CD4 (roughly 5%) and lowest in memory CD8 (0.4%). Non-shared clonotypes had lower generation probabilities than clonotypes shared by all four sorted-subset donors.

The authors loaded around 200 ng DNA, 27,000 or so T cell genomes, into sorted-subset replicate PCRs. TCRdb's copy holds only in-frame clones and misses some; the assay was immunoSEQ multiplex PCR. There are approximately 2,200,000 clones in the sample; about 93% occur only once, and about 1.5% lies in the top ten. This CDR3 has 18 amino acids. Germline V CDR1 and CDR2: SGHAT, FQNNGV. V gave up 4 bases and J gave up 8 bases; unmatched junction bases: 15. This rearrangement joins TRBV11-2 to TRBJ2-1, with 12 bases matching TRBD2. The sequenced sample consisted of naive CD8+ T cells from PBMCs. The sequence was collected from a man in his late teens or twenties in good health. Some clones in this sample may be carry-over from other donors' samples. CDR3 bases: TGTGCCAGCAGCTCAACGAGTCGGACTAGCGGGAACTTTTATGAGCAGTTCTTC. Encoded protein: CASSSTSRTSGNFYEQFF.